This TCR beta chain was captured by sequencing in a study of technical replicates of blood from a few donors. Here immunoSEQ multiplex PCR was the method, and the copy in TCRdb shows in-frame clones only, minus some. The sample consists of 70,000 or so clones, 88% of them appearing once. The CDR3 spans 17 residues. Trimming cost V 4 bases and J 1 base, with 23 bases left between them. Per the germline V gene, CDR1 is SQVTM and CDR2 is ANQGSEA. This rearrangement joins TRBV29-1 to TRBJ2-7, with TRBD2 as a possible D gene (7 bases). This clonotype originated in a human donor in good health. Some clones in this sample may be carry-over from other donors' samples. Sequencing was performed on PBMCs. This CDR3 reads CSVVGWLAGALSYEQYF. In nucleotides, the CDR3 is TGCAGCGTTGTAGGGTGGTTGGCGGGGGCGCTATCCTACGAGCAGTACTTC.